This T cell receptor beta chain was recorded in a study of T cells in Graves' hyperthyroidism and ophthalmopathy. Trimming took 6 bases from V and 8 from J; bases not matched to a gene: 8. The CDR3 runs 15 residues. CDR1 is SGHDN and CDR2 is FVKESK in the germline V gene. The CDR3 regions of TCR beta were amplified from RNA transcripts. The TCR CDR3 was amplified in a first-round RT-PCR using the HTBI primer set. In TCRdb, the multiplex PCR reads were re-called with MiXCR into one record per CDR3 protein. The table records 250,000 to 300,000 distinct CDR3 sequences, roughly 19% of them present only once. A few counts support this clonotype. Its specificity is not known. Findings and caveats of the study: Blood also contained most expanded thyroid clonotypes above 0.001. Ophthalmopathy and stable hyperthyroidism were told apart by a 13 V-J model.

The sequence came from a man over 45 with Graves' ophthalmopathy. Sequencing was performed on blood. The chain combines TRBV14 with TRBJ2-1; 12 bases line up with TRBD2. This CDR3 is CASSLTSGRIDEQFF. For the CDR3, the DNA is TGTGCCAGCAGTCTTACTAGCGGGAGGATCGATGAGCAGTTCTTC.